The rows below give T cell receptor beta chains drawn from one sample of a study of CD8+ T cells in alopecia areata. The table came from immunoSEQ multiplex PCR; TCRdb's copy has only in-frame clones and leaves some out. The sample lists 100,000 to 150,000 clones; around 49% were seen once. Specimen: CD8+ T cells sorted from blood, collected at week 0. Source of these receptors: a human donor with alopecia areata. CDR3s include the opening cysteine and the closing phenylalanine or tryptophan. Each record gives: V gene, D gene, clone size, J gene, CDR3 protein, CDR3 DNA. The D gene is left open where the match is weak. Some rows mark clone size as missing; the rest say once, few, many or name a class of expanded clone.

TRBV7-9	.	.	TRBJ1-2	CASSPGPRGYTF	TGTGCCAGCAGCCCGGGACCCCGGGGCTACACCTTC
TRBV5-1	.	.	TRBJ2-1	CASRWASGNEQFF	TGCGCCAGCAGATGGGCGTCTGGCAATGAGCAGTTCTTC
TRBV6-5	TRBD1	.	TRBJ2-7	CASSRTGDYEQYF	TGTGCCAGCAGTCGGACAGGGGACTACGAGCAGTACTTC
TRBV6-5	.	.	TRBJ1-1	CASSYGQGGTEAFF	TGTGCCAGCAGTTACGGCCAGGGTGGCACTGAAGCTTTCTTT
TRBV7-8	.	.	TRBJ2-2	CASSLRAGKDTGELFF	TGTGCCAGCAGCTTAAGGGCAGGGAAAGACACCGGGGAGCTGTTTTTT
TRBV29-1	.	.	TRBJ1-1	CSVEENTEAFF	TGCAGCGTTGAAGAGAACACTGAAGCTTTCTTT
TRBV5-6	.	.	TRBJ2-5	CASSLDIETQYF	TGTGCCAGCAGCCTGGACATTGAAACCCAGTACTTC
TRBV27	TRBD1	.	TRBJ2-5	CASSSQGVETQYF	TGTGCCAGCAGTTCTCAGGGGGTTGAGACCCAGTACTTC
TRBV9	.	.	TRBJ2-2	CASSFGRGKLFF	TGTGCCAGCAGCTTCGGACGGGGGAAGCTGTTTTTT
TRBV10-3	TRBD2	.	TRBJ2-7	CAISESVGLGPNEQYF	TGTGCCATCAGTGAGTCCGTCGGACTAGGTCCGAACGAGCAGTACTTC
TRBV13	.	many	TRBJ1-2	CASSSGQLYGYTF	TGTGCCAGCAGCTCCGGACAGCTCTATGGCTACACCTTC
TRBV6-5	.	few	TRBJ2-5	CASRPAGGGETQYF	TGTGCCAGCAGACCCGCGGGCGGCGGAGAGACCCAGTACTTC
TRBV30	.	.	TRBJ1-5	CAWSVGETLDQPQHF	TGTGCCTGGAGTGTGGGAGAGACCTTGGATCAGCCCCAGCATTTT
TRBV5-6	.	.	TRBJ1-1	CASSAQNTEAFF	TGTGCCAGCAGCGCGCAGAACACTGAAGCTTTCTTT
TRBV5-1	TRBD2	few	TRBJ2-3	CASSIGLAGYTSTDTQYF	TGCGCCAGCAGCATCGGACTAGCGGGGTATACTAGCACAGATACGCAGTATTTT
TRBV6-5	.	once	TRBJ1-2	CASRSNYGYTF	TGTGCCAGCAGGTCTAACTATGGCTACACCTTC
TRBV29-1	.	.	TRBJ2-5	CSVEVRAETQYF	TGCAGCGTTGAAGTCAGAGCAGAGACCCAGTACTTC
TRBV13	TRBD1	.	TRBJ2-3	CASSPGQEADTQYF	TGTGCCAGCAGCCCCGGACAGGAAGCAGATACGCAGTATTTT
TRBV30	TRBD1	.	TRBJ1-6	CAWSVEWDSYSPLHF	TGTGCCTGGAGTGTCGAATGGGACAGCTATTCACCCCTCCACTTT
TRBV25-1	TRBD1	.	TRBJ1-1	CASSGTGGTEAFF	TGTGCCAGCAGTGGGACAGGGGGCACTGAAGCTTTCTTT
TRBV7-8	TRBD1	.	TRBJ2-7	CASTERDRLYYEQYF	TGTGCCAGCACCGAGAGGGACAGGTTATACTACGAGCAGTACTTC
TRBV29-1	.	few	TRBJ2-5	CSVVTGEETQYF	TGCAGCGTTGTTACGGGGGAAGAGACCCAGTACTTC
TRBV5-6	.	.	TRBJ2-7	CASTSPRDGSYEQYF	TGTGCCAGCACCTCCCCTAGGGACGGTTCCTACGAGCAGTACTTC
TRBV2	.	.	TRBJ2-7	CASLIDLYEQYF	TGTGCCAGCCTCATCGATCTATACGAGCAGTACTTC
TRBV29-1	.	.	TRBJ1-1	CSVGPGDLNTEAFF	TGCAGCGTCGGCCCGGGGGACTTGAACACTGAAGCTTTCTTT
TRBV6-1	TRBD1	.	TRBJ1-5	CASSGDSLNQPQHF	TGTGCCAGCAGTGGGGACAGCCTCAATCAGCCCCAGCATTTT
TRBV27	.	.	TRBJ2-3	CASSPWTGNTDTQYF	TGTGCCAGCAGTCCGTGGACTGGAAACACAGATACGCAGTATTTT
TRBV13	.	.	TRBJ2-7	CASRGGDPGKYF	TGTGCCAGCAGAGGAGGCGACCCGGGAAAGTACTTC
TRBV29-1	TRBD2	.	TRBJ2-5	CSAQAGGETQYF	TGCAGCGCCCAGGCGGGGGGAGAGACCCAGTACTTC
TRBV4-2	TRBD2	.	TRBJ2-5	CASSQGVALGASGGAPQETQYF	TGTGCCAGCAGCCAAGGTGTTGCGTTAGGGGCTAGCGGGGGGGCCCCCCAAGAGACCCAGTACTTC
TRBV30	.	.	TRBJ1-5	CAWREFQPQHF	TGTGCCTGGAGGGAATTCCAGCCCCAGCATTTT
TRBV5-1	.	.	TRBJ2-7	CASSHVGSYEQYF	TGCGCCAGCAGCCACGTCGGGTCCTACGAGCAGTACTTC
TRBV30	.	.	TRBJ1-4	CAWSNDPTTNEKLFF	TGTGCCTGGAGTAATGACCCGACAACTAATGAAAAACTGTTTTTT
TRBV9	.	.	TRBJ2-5	CASSRGGQETQYF	TGTGCCAGCAGTAGGGGGGGCCAAGAGACCCAGTACTTC
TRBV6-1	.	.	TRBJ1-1	CATPTENTEAFF	TGTGCCACACCGACGGAGAACACTGAAGCTTTCTTT
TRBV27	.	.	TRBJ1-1	CASNGGSTEAFF	TGTGCCAGCAATGGGGGATCCACTGAAGCTTTCTTT
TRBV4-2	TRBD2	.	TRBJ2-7	CASSQGAGTSGGTSYEQYF	TGTGCCAGCAGCCAAGGGGCCGGGACTAGCGGGGGTACCTCCTACGAGCAGTACTTC
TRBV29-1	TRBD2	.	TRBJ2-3	CSVEEGEGPDTQYF	TGCAGCGTTGAAGAAGGGGAGGGGCCAGATACGCAGTATTTT
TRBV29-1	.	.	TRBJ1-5	CSVVEDSNQPQHF	TGCAGCGTTGTTGAAGATAGCAATCAGCCCCAGCATTTT
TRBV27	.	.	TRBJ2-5	CASSLISHQETQYF	TGTGCCAGCAGTTTAATCTCCCATCAAGAGACCCAGTACTTC
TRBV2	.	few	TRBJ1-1	CASSEGQLTEAFF	TGTGCCAGCAGTGAAGGACAACTCACTGAAGCTTTCTTT